The 17 T cell receptor beta chains in this list originate from one sample, sequenced in a study of T cell changes during pregnancy in multiple sclerosis (dated by TCRdb to the late 2010s). The library was produced with the immunoSEQ multiplex PCR assay. TCRdb took over this immuneACCESS table, retaining in-frame rearrangements with V and J assigned. Such tables are incomplete; in checked studies, under half of the missing clones stem from an unresolved V gene, and the remainder is unexplained. In all, the sample holds roughly 23,000 clones, and about 90% of those were seen once. The ten largest account for around 0.67% of the sample. The source material was CD4+ T cells from peripheral blood mononuclear cells, sampled in the third trimester of pregnancy. These TCRs come from a female donor in good health, enrolled as a control in a pregnancy study.

Regarding this clone: At one boundary the junction diverges from the germline segment, which might be a read error. Other nucleotide sequences in the sample specify the same CDR3. The V and J genes are TRBV2 and TRBJ2-7; 8 bases match TRBD2. From germline, CDR1 is SNHLY and CDR2 FYNNEI. This CDR3 comprises 15 residues. The CDR3 bases are TGCGCCAGCAGTGAGTTACCGGGAGGGTCCCACGAGCAGTACTTC. It specifies CASSELPGGSHEQYF. The variable domain in full, completed from reference TRBV2 and TRBJ2-7, reads EPEVTQTPSHQVTQMGQEVILRCVPISNHLYFYWYRQILGQKVEFLVSFYNNEISEKSEIFDDQFSVERPDGSNFTLKIRSTKLEDSAMYFCASSELPGGSHEQYFGPGTRLTVT.

The chain combines TRBV27 with TRBJ2-6, with D maybe TRBD2 (7 bases). CDR3 size: 18 residues. V gave up 5 bases and J gave up 0 bases, with 17 bases separating them. Germline lookup yields CDR1 MNHEY and CDR2 SMNVEV (reference sequence). As DNA, the CDR3 is TGTGCCAGCAGTGGGAGGGGGGTCCAAACCTCTGGGGCCAACGTCCTGACTTTC. As protein: CASSGRGVQTSGANVLTF.

This chain joins TRBV7-2 and TRBJ1-4; tentatively, D is TRBD1 (6 bases). Trimming shortened V by 1 base and J by 7 bases, and 13 bases separated the two germline ends. Germline V CDR1 and CDR2: SGHTA, FQGNSA. The length of the CDR3 is 15 residues. CDR3 protein: CASSLVGQGGEKLFF. In DNA, the CDR3 is TGTGCCAGCAGCTTAGTGGGACAAGGGGGTGAAAAACTGTTTTTT.

The chain employs TRBV30 and TRBJ2-3, with no clear D. The V end lost 8 bases, the J end lost 0 bases, and 12 bases lay between the germline ends. Germline values: CDR1 GTSNPN, CDR2 SVGIG (reference sequence). There are 13 residues in the CDR3. CDR3 DNA sequence: TGTGCCACTCGCCGGAGTAGCACAGATACGCAGTATTTT. This codes for CATRRSSTDTQYF. Filled out from reference TRBV30 and TRBJ2-3, the complete variable domain reads SQTIHQWPATLVQPVGSPLSLECTVEGTSNPNLYWYRQAAGRGLQLLFYSVGIGQISSEVPQNLSASRPQDRQFILSSKKLLLSDSGFYLCATRRSSTDTQYFGPGTRLTVL.

The chain recombines TRBV7-2 with TRBJ1-2; D call uncertain. V lost 1 base and J lost 6, with 9 bases in between. The CDR3 contains 13 residues. Per germline, CDR1 SGHTA and CDR2 FQGNSA. The DNA for the CDR3 is TGTGCCAGCAGCTTAGGACCCGGGGATGGCTACACCTTC. This codes for CASSLGPGDGYTF.

The chain recombines TRBV11-1 with TRBJ2-7, with 10 nucleotides matching TRBD2. The V segment lost 1 base and the J segment 2 bases; nucleotides outside the gene matches: 14. This CDR3 has 19 residues. Germline CDR1 is SGHAT and CDR2 is FQDESV (reference sequence). The CDR3 here is CASSLEGPQREGTAYEQYF. Written as DNA, the CDR3 is TGTGCCAGCAGCTTAGAAGGACCGCAGCGGGAGGGGACCGCCTACGAGCAGTACTTC. The complete variable domain, with remaining parts taken from reference TRBV11-1 and TRBJ2-7, reads EAEVAQSPRYKITEKSQAVAFWCDPISGHATLYWYRQILGQGPELLVQFQDESVVDDSQLPKDRFSAERLKGVDSTLKIQPAELGDSAMYLCASSLEGPQREGTAYEQYFGPGTRLTVT.

This chain links TRBV19 with TRBJ1-1; D is perhaps TRBD1 (6 bases). Trimming took 3 bases from V and 4 from J, leaving 24 bases between them. CDR3 size: 18 residues. The V gene's germline CDR1 is LNHDA and CDR2 SQIVND (reference sequence). The CDR3 loop is CASSMNGPGGGVLTEAFF. CDR3 in DNA: TGTGCCAGTAGTATGAATGGCCCCGGAGGGGGGGTCCTCACTGAAGCTTTCTTT.

The chain uses TRBV10-2 and TRBJ2-1; maybe TRBD2 (5 bases). V lost 3 bases and J 3 bases, leaving 9 bases between the germline ends. Germline V gene lookup returns CDR1 WSHSY and CDR2 SAAADI. The CDR3 runs 14 residues. The CDR3 sequence is CASSDLGVYNEQFF. In nucleotides, the CDR3 is TGCGCCAGCAGTGATCTCGGGGTCTACAATGAGCAGTTCTTC.

The rearrangement uses TRBV30 and TRBJ2-5; 10 bases align to TRBD2. Germline V gene lookup returns CDR1 GTSNPN and CDR2 SVGIG (reference sequence). After removal of 4 bases from V and 4 bases from J, the junction contained 6 bases not matched to a gene. The CDR3 totals 14 residues. The CDR3: CAWTSGRLGETQYF. The CDR3 bases are TGTGCCTGGACTAGCGGGAGACTGGGAGAGACCCAGTACTTC.

J is TRBJ1-5 and V is TRBV6-5; 9 bases agree with TRBD1. The ends lost 5 bases at V and 7 bases at J; junction bases unmatched: 0. Per the germline V gene, CDR1 is MNHEY and CDR2 is SVGAGI. The CDR3 runs to 12 residues. The CDR3 is CASSGQGQPQHF. The CDR3 DNA follows: TGTGCCAGCAGTGGACAGGGGCAGCCCCAGCATTTT.

This chain uses TRBV4-3 with TRBJ2-5, with 13 bases matching TRBD2. CDR1 is LGHNA, CDR2 YSLEER, per germline. V lost 3 bases, J lost 1 base, and 2 bases stayed unmatched. The CDR3 contains 16 residues. The CDR3: CASSQTSGGSQETQYF. CDR3 DNA sequence: TGCGCCAGCAGCCAGACTAGCGGGGGGAGCCAAGAGACCCAGTACTTC.

This chain connects TRBV7-6 to TRBJ1-1; 9 bases match TRBD1. Germline V lookup: CDR1 SGHVS, CDR2 FNYEAQ. V dropped 6 bases and J dropped 1; count of bases not matched to a gene: 3. The CDR3 is made up of 14 amino acids. Here the CDR3 DNA reads TGTGCCAGCAGTTCGGGACAGGGGAACACTGAAGCTTTCTTT. It translates to CASSSGQGNTEAFF.

A note on this clone: Other nucleotide sequences in the sample specify the same CDR3. The rearrangement joins TRBV6-1 to TRBJ1-1, with a possible D match to TRBD1 (5 bases). The germline gives CDR1 MNHNS, CDR2 SASEGT. V lost 2 bases and J 1 base, leaving 5 bases between the germline ends. The CDR3 is 13 residues long. This chain's CDR3 is CASSETGNTEAFF. CDR3 DNA sequence: TGTGCCAGCAGTGAAACAGGGAACACTGAAGCTTTCTTT.

The chain carries TRBV28 and TRBJ2-5; D call uncertain. The germline gives CDR1 MDHEN, CDR2 SYDVKM. The CDR3 is made up of 13 amino acids. V dropped 5 bases and J dropped 3 bases, with 10 bases sitting between them. As DNA, the CDR3 is TGTGCCAGCAGTCCTTCTATCGAAGAGACCCAGTACTTC. It is translated as CASSPSIEETQYF.

In nucleotides, the CDR3 is TGTGCCAGCAGCTTGACAGGGGTAAATGGCTACACCTTC. It yields the protein CASSLTGVNGYTF. The chain has TRBV5-8 and TRBJ1-2; 7 nucleotides align to TRBD1. The CDR3 runs 13 residues. V was pared by 1 base and J by 6 bases, with 3 bases of the junction left unmatched. Per germline, CDR1 SGHTS and CDR2 YDEGEE.

The rearrangement uses TRBV5-1 and TRBJ2-7; a weak D match, TRBD2 (7 bases). CDR1 is SGHRS, CDR2 YFSETQ, per germline. Trimming left V 0 bases short and J 3 bases short, with 13 bases between. The CDR3 is 15 amino acids. CDR3 region: CASSLVGGGHYEQYF. CDR3 in DNA: TGCGCCAGCAGCTTGGTAGGCGGGGGACACTACGAGCAGTACTTC.

The chain links TRBV2 to TRBJ2-7, with D unresolved. The length of the CDR3 is 12 residues. V lost 6 bases and J 3 bases, leaving 9 bases between the germline ends. From germline, CDR1 is SNHLY and CDR2 FYNNEI. CDR3 in amino acids: CASSRSGYEQYF. CDR3 nucleotide sequence: TGTGCCAGCAGCCGGTCCGGCTACGAGCAGTACTTC.